This T cell receptor (beta chain) was sequenced during a study of Ad26.COV2.S vaccination and SARS-CoV-2 variants. Trimming removed 2 bases at V and 10 bases at J, with 9 bases between. The CDR3 sequence is 13 residues long. Per the germline V gene, CDR1 is LNHDA and CDR2 is SQIVND (reference sequence). Specified treatment: roughly 20 received Ad26.COV2.S at low or high dose, single or two shots; 5 received placebo; per-sample allocation not given. Samples came from day 63 after the first vaccine or placebo injection. Here immunoSEQ multiplex PCR was the method, and the copy in TCRdb shows in-frame clones only, minus some. This sample yields 430,000 or so clones, of which 89% are seen a single time; about 2.5% belongs to the top ten.

The sequence derives from a person between 18 and 65 years old who received the Ad26.COV2.S COVID-19 vaccine or a placebo. The chain combines TRBV19 with TRBJ1-6, with D unresolved. Material: peripheral blood, obtained in a trial of Ad26.COV2.S vaccine versus placebo. The CDR3 protein is CASSIMVRSPLHF. The DNA for the CDR3 is TGTGCCAGTAGTATAATGGTCCGCTCACCCCTCCACTTT.